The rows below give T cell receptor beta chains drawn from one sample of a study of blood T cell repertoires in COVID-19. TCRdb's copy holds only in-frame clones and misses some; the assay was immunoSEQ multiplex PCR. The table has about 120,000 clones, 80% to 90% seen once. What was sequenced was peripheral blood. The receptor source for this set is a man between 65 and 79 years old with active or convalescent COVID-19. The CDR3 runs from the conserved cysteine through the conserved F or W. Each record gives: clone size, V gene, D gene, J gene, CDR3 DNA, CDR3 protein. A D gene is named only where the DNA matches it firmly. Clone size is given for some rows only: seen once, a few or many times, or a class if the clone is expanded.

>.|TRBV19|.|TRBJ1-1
TGTGCCAGTAGTATGGGCAGGTCAAACACTGAAGCTTTCTTT
CASSMGRSNTEAFF
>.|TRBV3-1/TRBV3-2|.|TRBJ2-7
TGTGCCAGCAGCCAAGGCCCAGGCTCCTACGAGCAGTACTTC
CASSQGPGSYEQYF
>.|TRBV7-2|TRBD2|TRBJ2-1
TGTGCCAGCAGCTCTAGTCCAGCGGGAGTCGGCGGGCAGTTCTTC
CASSSSPAGVGGQFF
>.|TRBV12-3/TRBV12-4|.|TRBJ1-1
TGTGCCAGCAGCCCCCGGGAGAGGACTGAAGCTTTCTTT
CASSPRERTEAFF
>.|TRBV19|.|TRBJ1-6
TGTGCCAGTAGAACAGGACGGTCCTATAATTCACCCCTCCACTTT
CASRTGRSYNSPLHF
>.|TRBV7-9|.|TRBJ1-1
TGTGCCAGCAGCTTAGTGGCGGTGAACACTGAAGCTTTCTTT
CASSLVAVNTEAFF
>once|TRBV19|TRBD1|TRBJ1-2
TGTGCCAGTAGTATAGCCTCGGGACAGGGGGCGCGCGGCTACACCTTC
CASSIASGQGARGYTF
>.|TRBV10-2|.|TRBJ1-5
TGCGCCAGCAGTGAGTGGGGGGATCAGCCCCAGCATTTT
CASSEWGDQPQHF
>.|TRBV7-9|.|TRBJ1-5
TGTGCCAGCAGCTTAGCGGAGGGGAGTCAGCCCCAGCATTTT
CASSLAEGSQPQHF
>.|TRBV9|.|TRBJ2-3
TGTGCCAGCAGCGGTCTCGGGACACGCATCGATACGCAGTATTTT
CASSGLGTRIDTQYF
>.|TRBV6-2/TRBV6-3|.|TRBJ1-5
TGTGCCAGCAGTTATTCTGGCACAGGGCGGAATCAGCCCCAGCATTTT
CASSYSGTGRNQPQHF
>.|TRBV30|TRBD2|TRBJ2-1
TGTGCCTGGAGTCACGGGACTAGCTCCTACAATGAGCAGTTCTTC
CAWSHGTSSYNEQFF
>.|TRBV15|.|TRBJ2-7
TGTGCCACCAGCAGAGAACAGTCGTACGAGCAGTACTTC
CATSREQSYEQYF
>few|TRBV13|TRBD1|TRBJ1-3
TGTGCCAGCAGCCGGACAGGAGGAAACACCATATATTTT
CASSRTGGNTIYF
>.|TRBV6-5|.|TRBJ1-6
TGTGCCAGCAGTTACTTCCCCCCCCCGAGAGCTTCACCCCTCCACTTT
CASSYFPPPRASPLHF
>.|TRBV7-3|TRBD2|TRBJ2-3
TGTGCCAGCAGTTTTACCGGGACTATCACAGATACGCAGTATTTT
CASSFTGTITDTQYF
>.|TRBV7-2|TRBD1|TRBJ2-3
TGTGCCAGCAGCCTATCTACAGGGGTAGATACGCAGTATTTT
CASSLSTGVDTQYF
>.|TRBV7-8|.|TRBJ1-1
TGTGCCAGCAGCTTAGTGGCGGGGAACACTGAAGCTTTCTTT
CASSLVAGNTEAFF
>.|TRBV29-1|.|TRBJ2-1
TGCAGCGTTGAAGATCGGCGCTACGCAGGGCGTAATGAGCAGTTCTTC
CSVEDRRYAGRNEQFF
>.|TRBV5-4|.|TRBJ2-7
TGTGCCAGCAGCTTGGCCCAGGACAAGCTTGAGCAGTACTTC
CASSLAQDKLEQYF
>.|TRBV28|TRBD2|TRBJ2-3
TGTGCCAGCAGTTTAGCGGGAGGTGGCACAGATACGCAGTATTTT
CASSLAGGGTDTQYF
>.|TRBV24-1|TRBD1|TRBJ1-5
TGTGCCACCAGTGCCCGGGACAGGGCCACGGGTCCCCAGCATTTT
CATSARDRATGPQHF
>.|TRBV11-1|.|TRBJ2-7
TGTGCCAGCAGCCAACGAGGTTGGCGATACGAGCAGTACTTC
CASSQRGWRYEQYF
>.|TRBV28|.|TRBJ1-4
TGTGGCACACGCGGGAGTGATGATGAAAAACTGTTTTTT
CGTRGSDDEKLFF
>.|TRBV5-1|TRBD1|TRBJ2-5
TGCGCCAGCAGCCTTAGACAGGGTGGACAAGAGACCCAGTACTTC
CASSLRQGGQETQYF
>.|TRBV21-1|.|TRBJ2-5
TGTGCCAGCAGTACGATCCTCGGGACAGATCAAGAGACCCAGTACTTC
CASSTILGTDQETQYF
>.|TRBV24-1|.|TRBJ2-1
TGTGCCACCAGTGATTATGGCAAAGACAATGAGCAGTTCTTC
CATSDYGKDNEQFF
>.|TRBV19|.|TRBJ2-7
TGTGCCAGTACCGGGACACCCCACTACGAGCAGTACTTC
CASTGTPHYEQYF
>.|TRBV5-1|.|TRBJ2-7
TGCGCCAGCAGCTCCCCGGGACTTACCTACGAGCAGTACTTC
CASSSPGLTYEQYF
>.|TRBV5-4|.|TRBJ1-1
TGTGCCAGCAGTCCCGGGTTTAACACTGAAGCTTTCTTT
CASSPGFNTEAFF
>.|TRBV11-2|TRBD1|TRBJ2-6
TGTGCCAGCAGCTTAGATGCCGCAGGGGGCTACGTCCTGACTTTC
CASSLDAAGGYVLTF
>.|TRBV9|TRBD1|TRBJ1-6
TGTGCCAGCAGCGGGGGGGGACAGGGAGCCTCACCCCTCCACTTT
CASSGGGQGASPLHF
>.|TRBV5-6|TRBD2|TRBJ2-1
TGTGCCAGCAGTCGAAAGGTGGGCGGGAGGATCGATGAGCAGTTCTTC
CASSRKVGGRIDEQFF
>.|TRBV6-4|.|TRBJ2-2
TGTGCCAGCAGTCAAGCGGCGAACACCGGGGAGCTGTTTTTT
CASSQAANTGELFF
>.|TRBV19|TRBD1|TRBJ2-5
TGTGCCAGTCCTCCCGGGGACAGACCCCAAGAGACCCAGTACTTC
CASPPGDRPQETQYF
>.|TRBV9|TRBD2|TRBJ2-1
TGTGCCAGCAGCGCCAGGACTAGCGGAACGTACAATGAGCAGTTCTTC
CASSARTSGTYNEQFF
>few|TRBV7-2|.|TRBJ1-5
TGTGCCAGCAGCTTAACGGTACGCAATCAGCCCCAGCATTTT
CASSLTVRNQPQHF
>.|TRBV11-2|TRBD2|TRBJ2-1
TGTGCCAGCAGTCCCCCGGGACTAGCGTTAAATGAGCAGTTCTTC
CASSPPGLALNEQFF
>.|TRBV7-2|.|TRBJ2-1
TGTGCCAGCAGCTTCGGCGGGGAATACAATGAGCAGTTCTTC
CASSFGGEYNEQFF
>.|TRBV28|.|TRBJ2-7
TGTGCCAGCAGTTCACATACAGGTAACTCCTACGAGCAGTACTTC
CASSSHTGNSYEQYF
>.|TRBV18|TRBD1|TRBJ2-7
TGTGCCAGCTCACCGGGGCAGGGGGCTATCTACGAGCAGTACTTC
CASSPGQGAIYEQYF
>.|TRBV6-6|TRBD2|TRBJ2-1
TGTGCCAGCAGTTACTCCGGGGGGAGCGCGGTTGAGCAGTTCTTC
CASSYSGGSAVEQFF
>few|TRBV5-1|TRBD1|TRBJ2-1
TGCGCCAGCAGTGTACAGGGGTTGAGTAATGAGCAGTTCTTC
CASSVQGLSNEQFF
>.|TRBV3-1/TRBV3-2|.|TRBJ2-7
TGTGCCAGCAGCCCTACCGAACCGGACTTGACTAACTACGAGCAGTACTTC
CASSPTEPDLTNYEQYF
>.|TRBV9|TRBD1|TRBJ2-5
TGTGCCAGCAACCAGGGGGTCCAAGAGACCCAGTACTTC
CASNQGVQETQYF
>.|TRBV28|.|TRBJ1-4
TGTGCCAGCAGTTCTCCGGGATCCGGCGAAAAACTGTTTTTT
CASSSPGSGEKLFF
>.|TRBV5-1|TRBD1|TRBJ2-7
TGCGCCAGCAGCGCCGGGACAGGCCCCGAGCAGTACTTC
CASSAGTGPEQYF
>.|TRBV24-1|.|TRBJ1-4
TGTGCCACCAGTGATGGTCCCACACCGGGTGAAAAACTGTTTTTT
CATSDGPTPGEKLFF
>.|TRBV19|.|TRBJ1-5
TGTGCCAGTAGGCGAGGGAAGGGACAATATAGTCAGCCCCAGCATTTT
CASRRGKGQYSQPQHF